The 18 T cell receptor beta chains listed next were all sequenced from one sample in a study of cytomegalovirus exposure and HLA in healthy donors. PCR used 60 Vbeta primers and 13 Jbeta primers. Profiling relied on immunoSEQ multiplex PCR, and the TCRdb table lists in-frame clones only, not all of them. Of around 190,000 clones in the sample, roughly 80% were seen once. Input material: PBMCs. These receptors originate from a woman aged 50 to 60 in good health and CMV-seronegative.

The rearrangement joins TRBV6-1 to TRBJ1-4; D is ambiguous. This CDR3 comprises 16 residues. V lost 6 bases, J lost 0 bases, and 14 bases lay in between. Germline values: CDR1 MNHNS, CDR2 SASEGT. DNA of the CDR3: TGTGCCAGCAGAGAATTAAGCCGAGCAACTAATGAAAAACTGTTTTTT. Its translation: CASRELSRATNEKLFF.

The rearrangement joins TRBV5-5 to TRBJ2-1; maybe TRBD2 (5 bases). V shed 2 bases and J shed 6 bases, with 12 bases lying between them. The CDR3 is 14 residues long. Germline CDR1 is SGHKS and CDR2 is YYEKEE (reference sequence). CDR3 nucleotide sequence: TGTGCCAGCAGCTTCGGGCTAGCAGGCAATGAGCAGTTCTTC. Protein product: CASSFGLAGNEQFF.

The rearrangement links TRBV5-1 to TRBJ2-7; weak D call: TRBD2 (5 bases). The germline V gene encodes CDR1 SGHRS and CDR2 YFSETQ. Trimming shortened V by 4 bases and J by 0 bases, and 11 bases separated the two germline ends. The CDR3 extends over 14 amino acids. The CDR3 nucleotides are TGCGCCAGCAGCGGACTCCTATCCTCCTACGAGCAGTACTTC. As protein: CASSGLLSSYEQYF.

This clone was picked up a small number of times. The chain is built from TRBV4-3 and TRBJ2-7, with 9 bases matching TRBD2. The CDR3 sequence is 15 residues long. V dropped 4 bases and J dropped 6; count of bases not matched to a gene: 10. Germline V gene data show CDR1 as LGHNA and CDR2 as YSLEER. CDR3 amino acids: CASSPLGGRAVEQYF. The CDR3 DNA sequence: TGCGCCAGCAGCCCACTTGGCGGGAGGGCGGTCGAGCAGTACTTC.

This CDR3 is CASSLFEQPGETQYF. As DNA, the CDR3 is TGTGCCAGCAGTTTATTCGAACAGCCAGGGGAGACCCAGTACTTC. The chain is built from TRBV28 and TRBJ2-5; a possible D gene is TRBD1 (5 bases). The CDR3 loop spans 15 amino acids. The V gene's germline CDR1 is MDHEN and CDR2 SYDVKM. V lost 1 base and J 5 bases, leaving 14 bases between the germline ends.

This chain uses TRBV9 with TRBJ1-6; D might be TRBD1 (6 bases). Trimming took 3 bases from V and 6 from J, leaving 10 bases between them. The CDR3 contains 14 residues. Looked up from germline, CDR1 is SGDLS and CDR2 is YYNGEE. The CDR3 bases are TGTGCCAGCAGCGGGACAGCCTTTAATTCACCCCTCCACTTT. It translates to CASSGTAFNSPLHF.

This clone was recorded only once. The rearrangement links TRBV29-1 to TRBJ2-7, with D unresolved. The germline gives CDR1 SQVTM, CDR2 ANQGSEA. Between the trimmed V and J ends, which lost 7 bases and 2 bases, there was a span of 12 bases. The CDR3 has 12 residues. The CDR3 sequence is CSAFDWPYEQYF. The CDR3, as DNA: TGCAGCGCCTTTGATTGGCCCTACGAGCAGTACTTC.

The chain couples TRBV6-1 to TRBJ2-4; D ambiguous. V lost 6 bases and J 6 bases, leaving 12 bases between the germline ends. Germline V gene sequence: CDR1 MNHNS, CDR2 SASEGT. The CDR3 loop spans 13 amino acids. The CDR3 spells CASSADTRNIQYF. DNA for the CDR3: TGTGCCAGCAGCGCCGATACAAGAAACATTCAGTACTTC.

This clone was counted between two and nine times. The chain combines TRBV15 with TRBJ1-1; D perhaps matches TRBD1 (5 bases). This CDR3 contains 12 residues. The V end lost 0 bases, the J end lost 10 bases, and 9 bases lay between the germline ends. CDR1 is LNHNV, CDR2 YYDKDF, per germline (reference sequence). CDR3 region: CATSRDWGGAFF. CDR3 coding DNA: TGTGCCACCAGCAGAGATTGGGGGGGAGCTTTCTTT.

This chain uses TRBV7-3 with TRBJ1-2; maybe TRBD1 (6 bases). CDR1 is SGHTA and CDR2 is FQGTGA in the germline V gene. The CDR3 sequence is 13 residues long. The V and J ends lost 0 bases and 4 bases respectively, with 6 bases between them. CDR3 sequence reads: CASSLTRGYGYTF. CDR3 nucleotides: TGTGCCAGCAGCTTAACCAGGGGCTATGGCTACACCTTC.

The rearrangement joins TRBV19 to TRBJ2-3; 10 bases match TRBD2. From germline, CDR1 is LNHDA and CDR2 SQIVND (reference sequence). Trimming removed 3 bases from V and 0 bases from J; junction bases left unmatched: 3. This CDR3 has 16 residues. DNA for the CDR3: TGTGCCAGTAGTATTGCTAGCGGGAGTAGCACAGATACGCAGTATTTT. Residues: CASSIASGSSTDTQYF.

The rearrangement joins TRBV27 to TRBJ2-1, with TRBD1 matching over 12 bases. The V and J ends lost 4 bases and 6 bases, in that order; junction bases with no gene match: 4. The germline gives CDR1 MNHEY, CDR2 SMNVEV (reference sequence). CDR3 length: 15 amino acids. The CDR3 sequence is CASSSPGQGANEQFF. CDR3 nucleotides: TGTGCCAGCAGTTCGCCGGGACAGGGGGCCAATGAGCAGTTCTTC.

The CDR3 nucleotides read TGTGCCAGCAGCTTGGGGGGGCCTAGCAATCAGCCCCAGCATTTT. Translating gives CASSLGGPSNQPQHF. This rearrangement joins TRBV5-6 to TRBJ1-5; TRBD1 is a possible D gene (6 bases). This CDR3 has 15 amino acids. Germline V gives CDR1 SGHDT, CDR2 YYEEEE. Trimming cost V 0 bases and J 0 bases, with 7 bases left between them.

Of note for this clone: In the same sample, other DNA sequences code for this CDR3. The genes are TRBV7-2 and TRBJ1-5; possibly TRBD1 for D (5 bases). This CDR3 has 13 amino acids. Trimming removed 5 bases from V and 3 bases from J, with 8 bases in between. Germline V gene data show CDR1 as SGHTA and CDR2 as FQGNSA. The CDR3 loop is CASSRQFNQPQHF. For the CDR3, the DNA is TGTGCCAGCAGCCGACAGTTCAATCAGCCCCAGCATTTT.

V usage is TRBV7-3 and J usage is TRBJ1-6, with a weak D call TRBD1 (5 bases). Deletions cut 8 bases from V and 6 bases from J, with 17 bases between. CDR1 and CDR2 from the germline V gene are SGHTA and FQGTGA. The CDR3 spans 15 residues. CDR3 sequence reads: CASRPGGEPNSPLHF. Written as DNA, the CDR3 is TGTGCCAGCCGCCCGGGGGGGGAGCCTAATTCACCCCTCCACTTT.

Remarks on this clone: The junction shows a germline mismatch at one end, possibly a read error. The chain carries TRBV7-7 and TRBJ2-1; 8 bases fit TRBD2. The germline V gene encodes CDR1 SSHAT and CDR2 FNYEAQ (reference sequence). This CDR3 has 15 residues. Here the CDR3 DNA reads TGTGCTAGCAGCCTGACCGGGACTAGTGATAATGAGCAGTTCTTC. This gives the protein CASSLTGTSDNEQFF.

This clone was seen a few times. V and J are TRBV5-1 and TRBJ1-1; D remains ambiguous. V was trimmed by 1 base and J by 3 bases, leaving 7 bases between them. Germline CDR1 SGHRS, CDR2 YFSETQ. This CDR3 has 13 residues. This CDR3 is CASSLMVDTEAFF. The CDR3 DNA reads as TGCGCCAGCAGCTTGATGGTAGACACTGAAGCTTTCTTT.

The chain couples TRBV5-6 to TRBJ2-3; D unresolved. V lost 0 bases and J 1 base, leaving 9 bases between the germline ends. The germline CDR1 and CDR2 sequences are SGHDT and YYEEEE. CDR3 length: 15 amino acids. The CDR3, as DNA: TGTGCCAGCAGCTTGGTAGAGACACGCACAGATACGCAGTATTTT. Translation gives CASSLVETRTDTQYF. Complete variable domain (other parts from reference TRBV5-6 and TRBJ2-3): DAGVTQSPTHLIKTRGQQVTLRCSPKSGHDTVSWYQQALGQGPQFIFQYYEEEERQRGNFPDRFSGHQFPNYSSELNVNALLLGDSALYLCASSLVETRTDTQYFGPGTRLTVL.